Listed here are 10 T cell receptor beta chains from one sample, sequenced in a study of T cell changes during pregnancy in multiple sclerosis (dated by TCRdb to the late 2010s). Library preparation used the immunoSEQ multiplex PCR assay. TCRdb provides this immuneACCESS table in a form limited to in-frame rearrangements. Some clones are lacking; in checked studies, under half of them reflect an unresolved V gene, and why the rest are absent is not known. The sample table shows over 90,000 clones, and roughly 90% are seen once. The ten largest account for 0.95% of the sample. The source was peripheral blood, collected before pregnancy. These receptor sequences come from a female donor with multiple sclerosis, enrolled in a pregnancy study.

CDR3 region: CASSRTKDRAGSNQPQHF. DNA of the CDR3: TGCGCCAGCAGCCGAACGAAGGACAGGGCAGGGAGCAATCAGCCCCAGCATTTT. This chain joins TRBV4-1 and TRBJ1-5; 8 nucleotides agree with TRBD1. Germline V CDR1 and CDR2: MGHRA, YSYEKL. The length of the CDR3 is 18 residues. J was trimmed by 1 base and V by 4 bases; bases with no gene match: 12.

V usage is TRBV25-1 and J usage is TRBJ2-5, with 8 bases identical to TRBD1. Unmatched junction bases numbered 11, after V lost 3 bases and J lost 5 bases. In germline, CDR1 is MGHDK, CDR2 SYGVNS. The CDR3 runs to 16 residues. The CDR3 DNA reads as TGTGCCAGCAGTGAGGACAGGGCCGGTAGATGGGAGACCCAGTACTTC. This translates into CASSEDRAGRWETQYF.

This chain links TRBV13 with TRBJ1-6, with TRBD1 identical over 8 bases. Trimming cost V 5 bases and J 5 bases; bases outside gene matches: 11. Germline V gives CDR1 PRHDT, CDR2 FYEKMQ (reference sequence). The CDR3 length is 17 residues. CDR3 amino acids: CASSQRPDRAHNSPLHF. The DNA of the CDR3 is TGTGCCAGCAGCCAACGCCCGGACAGGGCGCATAATTCACCCCTCCACTTT.

V usage is TRBV13 and J usage is TRBJ2-1, with D possibly TRBD1 on 5 matching bases. V was cut by 3 bases and J by 4 bases, with 10 bases left in between. The CDR3 has 14 amino acids. Germline V gives CDR1 PRHDT, CDR2 FYEKMQ (reference sequence). CDR3 loop: CASSFRQIYNEQFF. The DNA for the CDR3 is TGTGCCAGCAGCTTCCGACAGATATACAATGAGCAGTTCTTC.

This clone has more than one count but fewer than ten. The chain links TRBV7-2 to TRBJ1-1, with TRBD1 identical over 7 bases. J was trimmed by 1 base and V by 2 bases; bases with no gene match: 4. This CDR3 contains 15 residues. Germline CDR1 and CDR2: SGHTA and FQGNSA. The CDR3 is CASSLNRGENTEAFF. The DNA of the CDR3 is TGTGCCAGCAGCTTAAACAGGGGAGAGAACACTGAAGCTTTCTTT.

The chain carries TRBV5-1 and TRBJ2-2, with a tentative D call TRBD2 (6 bases). V was trimmed by 3 bases and J by 5 bases, leaving 26 bases between them. CDR1 and CDR2 (germline): SGHRS, YFSETQ. This CDR3 has 19 amino acids. The CDR3 is CASSSPGRLPGRVTGELFF. CDR3 bases: TGCGCCAGCAGCTCCCCAGGGAGGTTGCCCGGGCGGGTTACCGGGGAGCTGTTTTTT.

The V call is TRBV7-8, the J call TRBJ2-5; 16 bases are a match to TRBD2. V was pared by 0 bases and J by 5 bases, with 6 bases of the junction left unmatched. CDR3 size: 18 residues. In germline, CDR1 is SGHVS, CDR2 FQNEAQ. CDR3 sequence (DNA): TGTGCCAGCAGCTTAGCTGGGACTAGCGGGGGGGCATTTGAGACCCAGTACTTC. The encoded protein is CASSLAGTSGGAFETQYF.

This rearrangement joins TRBV2 to TRBJ2-5, with TRBD2 matching 11 bases. Germline CDR1 is SNHLY and CDR2 is FYNNEI. CDR3 length equals 15 residues. J was trimmed by 0 bases and V by 4 bases; bases with no gene match: 1. The CDR3, as DNA: TGTGCCAGCAGTGGGACTAGCGGGTACCAAGAGACCCAGTACTTC. This codes for CASSGTSGYQETQYF.

The genes are TRBV21-1 and TRBJ2-2; the table's D call of TRBD1 was not tested on the DNA. TRBV21-1 corresponds to a pseudogene. CDR3 length: 15 residues. DNA of the CDR3: TGTGCCAGCAGCCCTCAGGGGGCGAGAACCGGGGAGCTGTTTTTT. Its translation: CASSPQGARTGELFF.

The chain carries TRBV10-2 and TRBJ2-7; 9 bases align to TRBD2. Germline V lookup: CDR1 WSHSY, CDR2 SAAADI. The CDR3 runs 13 residues. V lost 6 bases to trimming and J lost 5 bases; unmatched junction nucleotides: 5. This CDR3 is CASRSSGNHEQYF. CDR3 coding DNA: TGCGCCAGCAGATCTAGCGGGAACCACGAGCAGTACTTC.